The 7 T cell receptor beta chains below come from one sample, sequenced in a study of blood T cells in healthy people across ages. A second PCR of about 7 to 12 cycles used a sample-barcoded 5' primer and a J-beta primer mix. In TCRdb, the 5' RACE reads were re-called with MiXCR into one record per CDR3 protein. This sample has 1.5 million to 1.8 million distinct CDR3 sequences, with roughly two fifths found just once. Sequenced sample: blood. The receptors originated from a woman aged 18 to 35 in good health.

J is TRBJ1-1 and V is TRBV14, with 7 positions matching TRBD1. The CDR3 is 17 residues long. After removal of 2 bases from V and 2 bases from J, the junction contained 11 bases not matched to a gene. Looked up from germline, CDR1 is SGHDN and CDR2 is FVKESK. CDR3 residues: CASSQRQGIICNTEAFF. DNA of the CDR3: TGTGCCAGCAGCCAACGACAGGGAATTATCTGTAACACTGAAGCTTTCTTT.

The chain employs TRBV2 and TRBJ2-5; a weak D match, TRBD2 (5 bases). CDR1 and CDR2 from the germline V gene are SNHLY and FYNNEI. V was cut by 7 bases and J by 12 bases, with 15 bases left in between. The CDR3 loop spans 11 amino acids. The CDR3 loop reads CASKREFKEYF. For the CDR3, the DNA is TGTGCCAGCAAGAGGGAATTCAAGGAGTACTTC.

The table lists this clonotype with a few counts. V is TRBV7-8 and J is TRBJ2-4, with D uncertain. This CDR3 is 19 amino acids long. Trimming pared 0 bases from V and 0 bases from J, leaving 18 bases between. From germline, CDR1 is SGHVS and CDR2 FQNEAQ. The DNA of the CDR3 is TGTGCCAGCAGCTTAGCATTGGGTAGTACGGCGCTAGCCAAAAACATTCAGTACTTC. It codes for CASSLALGSTALAKNIQYF.

This clonotype was found a few times. The rearrangement links TRBV6-2 or TRBV6-3 to TRBJ2-1; a weak D match, TRBD1 (5 bases). V shed 4 bases and J shed 8 bases, with 9 bases lying between them. The CDR3 is made up of 12 amino acids. Germline-derived CDR1 and CDR2 are MNHEY and SVGEGT. CDR3 amino acids: CASSFQTDEQFF. In DNA, the CDR3 is TGTGCCAGCAGTTTCCAGACAGATGAGCAGTTCTTC.

In DNA form, the CDR3 reads TGTGCCAGCAGTGAATCAGTAGCGGGAGGGCCGGGAACCTACAATGAGCAGTTCTTC. It is translated as CASSESVAGGPGTYNEQFF. The chain recombines TRBV2 with TRBJ2-1; 11 positions match TRBD2. Germline CDR1 and CDR2: SNHLY and FYNNEI. CDR3 length equals 19 residues. Trimming removed 2 bases from V and 2 bases from J; junction bases left unmatched: 11.

V is TRBV20-1 and J is TRBJ2-5; 8 bases map to TRBD2. V lost 0 bases, J lost 2 bases, and 8 bases stayed unmatched. The length of the CDR3 is 16 residues. Germline CDR1 DFQATT, CDR2 SNEGSKA (reference sequence). This CDR3 reads CSARDFLRGGQETQYF. The CDR3, as DNA: TGCAGTGCTAGAGATTTTCTTCGGGGGGGACAAGAGACCCAGTACTTC.

The V gene is TRBV4-3, the J gene TRBJ2-5; TRBD1 agrees at 7 bases. The end of the DNA fits TRBJ2-7 better, so the J call may be wrong. Germline-derived CDR1 and CDR2 are LGHNA and YSLEER. CDR3 length: 15 residues. The CDR3 loop reads CASSLSGQDGDEQYF. The CDR3 DNA reads TGCGCCAGCAGCCTTAGTGGACAGGATGGTGACGAGCAGTACTTC.